This TCR beta chain appears in the sequencing data of a study of Graves' ophthalmopathy and Graves' hyperthyroidism. Germline V gene data show CDR1 as KGHDR and CDR2 as SFDVKD. Deletions cut 3 bases from V and 2 bases from J, with 4 bases between. The CDR3 runs to 13 residues. CDR3 regions of TCR beta were amplified from RNA transcripts. RT-PCR was first run with HTBI primers, then multiplex PCR in a second round. TCRdb recomputed calls from the multiplex PCR reads with MiXCR, one row per CDR3 protein. The sample lists about 740,000 distinct CDR3 sequences, approximately 40% occurring once. This clonotype was counted many times.

The V and J genes are TRBV24-1 and TRBJ1-5, with D unclear. Sequenced sample: peripheral blood. This clonotype was obtained from an adult man with Graves' ophthalmopathy. In nucleotides, the CDR3 is TGTGCCACCAGTGATCACGGCAATCAGCCCCAGCATTTT. Its protein is CATSDHGNQPQHF.